The clone carrying this T cell receptor beta chain was detected only a few times. Its antigen is not known. For TCRbeta, the library was prepared with unique molecular identifiers. One entry per CDR3 protein, called by TCRdb with MiXCR from the PCR reads. This sample has 90,000 to 100,000 distinct CDR3 sequences; roughly a quarter occur once, and the top ten carry about a fifth. These data originate in a study of T-cell reconstitution after alpha-beta-depleted transplantation in children. General study results and limits: There were some patients whose high TCRbeta diversity at day 60 came from surviving recipient T cells and thymic progenitors. T-cell counts and diversity at one year post-transplant came mainly from newly produced T cells. Several hundred graft clones that had expanded were reportedly the source of alpha-beta T cells about two months after transplant.

This CDR3 has 13 amino acids. Germline V gives CDR1 SGHTA, CDR2 FQGNSA. Trimming took 4 bases from V and 3 from J; bases not matched to a gene: 2. This receptor was obtained from a boy aged 2 to 10 with acute lymphoblastic leukemia, due to receive a stem cell transplant. The input for sequencing was PBMCs, taken before TCRalphabeta/CD19-depleted stem cell transplant. V and J are TRBV7-2 and TRBJ2-5, with 7 bases that match TRBD2. The CDR3 DNA follows: TGTGCCAGCAGCTCCGGACTAGAAGAGACCCAGTACTTC. It specifies CASSSGLEETQYF.